The 10 T cell receptor beta chains below all came from one sample that was sequenced in a study of cytomegalovirus exposure and HLA in healthy donors (dated by TCRdb to 2017 to 2019). To prepare the library, the immunoSEQ multiplex PCR assay was applied. For the multiplex PCR, a mixture combining 60 forward primers for TCR Vbeta segments and 13 reverse primers for TCR Jbeta segments was used. As stored in TCRdb, this immuneACCESS dataset retains in-frame rearrangements with V and J assigned. A fraction of the clones does not appear; measured against another copy, unresolved V genes explain less than half of the discrepancy, and the remainder lacks a known reason. Present in this sample are about 69,000 clones, about 73% of which were seen just once. The ten largest clonotypes hold about 10% of the sample. Sample: PBMCs. The receptors shown here come from a woman aged 25 to 39 in good health and CMV-seronegative.

The chain couples TRBV2 to TRBJ1-4, with D tentatively TRBD1 (6 bases). Germline V gives CDR1 SNHLY, CDR2 FYNNEI. V dropped 7 bases and J dropped 5 bases, with 17 bases sitting between them. This CDR3 region has 15 residues. The CDR3 reads CASTSGGGPNEKLFF. The CDR3 DNA reads as TGTGCCAGCACCTCGGGAGGGGGACCCAATGAAAAACTGTTTTTT.

This chain joins TRBV11-3 and TRBJ2-3, with TRBD2 matching over 10 bases. The CDR3 loop spans 16 amino acids. V gave up 3 bases and J gave up 1 base; unmatched junction bases: 4. CDR1 and CDR2 from the germline V gene are SGHNT and YENEEA. Here the CDR3 DNA reads TGTGCCAGCAGCTTTAGCGGGGGGCGGGGCACAGATACGCAGTATTTT. As protein: CASSFSGGRGTDTQYF.

The V gene is TRBV4-3, the J gene TRBJ2-7; perhaps TRBD1 as D (6 bases). The CDR3 loop spans 16 amino acids. The V gene's germline CDR1 is LGHNA and CDR2 YSLEER. V was trimmed by 0 bases and J by 0 bases, leaving 12 bases between them. CDR3 DNA: TGCGCCAGCAGCCAAGAGCCACAGGGAAGCTCCTACGAGCAGTACTTC. Residues: CASSQEPQGSSYEQYF.

This clone showed up just a few times. V usage is TRBV30 and J usage is TRBJ2-5, with 13 bases aligning to TRBD2. CDR1 is GTSNPN, CDR2 SVGIG, per germline (reference sequence). V trimming: 8 bases; J trimming: 5 bases; junction bases outside the gene matches: 5. The CDR3 sequence is 13 residues long. CDR3 sequence (DNA): TGTGCCCGGACTAGCGGGGGTTCGGAGACCCAGTACTTC. Its translation: CARTSGGSETQYF.

The chain employs TRBV9 and TRBJ2-7, with D possibly TRBD1 on 7 matching bases. Germline assignment: CDR1 SGDLS and CDR2 YYNGEE. The CDR3 totals 15 residues. V lost 0 bases, J lost 4 bases, and 14 bases lay in between. CDR3 protein: CASSVDGGGTYEQYF. CDR3 sequence (DNA): TGTGCCAGCAGCGTAGATGGAGGGGGCACTTACGAGCAGTACTTC.

The rearrangement joins TRBV5-1 to TRBJ1-1; D remains unclear. This CDR3 is 14 amino acids long. The V and J ends lost 5 bases and 1 base respectively, with 12 bases between them. CDR1 SGHRS and CDR2 YFSETQ come from the germline V gene. The CDR3 spells CASREEGPNTEAFF. DNA for the CDR3: TGCGCCAGCAGAGAAGAGGGCCCGAACACTGAAGCTTTCTTT.

The CDR3 loop reads CASPLPWSGEAFF. The CDR3 DNA is TGTGCCAGCCCTTTACCATGGTCGGGTGAAGCTTTCTTT. The V gene is TRBV6-1, the J gene TRBJ1-1; D not certain. Germline-derived CDR1 and CDR2 are MNHNS and SASEGT. The CDR3 extends over 13 amino acids. V lost 8 bases and J 7 bases, leaving 17 bases between the germline ends.

V and J are TRBV27 and TRBJ1-1; D not certain. Germline CDR1 MNHEY, CDR2 SMNVEV (reference sequence). The CDR3 extends over 16 amino acids. Trimming shortened V by 6 bases and J by 4 bases, and 21 bases separated the two germline ends. CDR3 region: CASRLAVGSLGTEAFF. Here the CDR3 DNA reads TGTGCCAGCAGGCTGGCAGTGGGCTCGTTGGGCACTGAAGCTTTCTTT.

This chain links TRBV19 with TRBJ2-7; 10 bases line up with TRBD1. V shed 4 bases and J 4 bases; nucleotides not matched to a gene: 7. This CDR3 comprises 15 residues. Germline V gene sequence: CDR1 LNHDA, CDR2 SQIVND (reference sequence). CDR3 loop: CASSTTGTGVYEQYF. For the CDR3, the DNA is TGTGCCAGTAGTACGACCGGGACAGGGGTTTACGAGCAGTACTTC.

The genes are TRBV7-3 and TRBJ1-3, with D tentatively TRBD1 (6 bases). CDR1 and CDR2 from the germline V gene are SGHTA and FQGTGA. CDR3 length equals 16 residues. Deletions cut 3 bases from V and 0 bases from J, with 12 bases between. The CDR3 is CASSLGAISSGNTIYF. The CDR3 DNA is TGTGCCAGCAGCTTGGGGGCCATCAGCTCTGGAAACACCATATATTTT.